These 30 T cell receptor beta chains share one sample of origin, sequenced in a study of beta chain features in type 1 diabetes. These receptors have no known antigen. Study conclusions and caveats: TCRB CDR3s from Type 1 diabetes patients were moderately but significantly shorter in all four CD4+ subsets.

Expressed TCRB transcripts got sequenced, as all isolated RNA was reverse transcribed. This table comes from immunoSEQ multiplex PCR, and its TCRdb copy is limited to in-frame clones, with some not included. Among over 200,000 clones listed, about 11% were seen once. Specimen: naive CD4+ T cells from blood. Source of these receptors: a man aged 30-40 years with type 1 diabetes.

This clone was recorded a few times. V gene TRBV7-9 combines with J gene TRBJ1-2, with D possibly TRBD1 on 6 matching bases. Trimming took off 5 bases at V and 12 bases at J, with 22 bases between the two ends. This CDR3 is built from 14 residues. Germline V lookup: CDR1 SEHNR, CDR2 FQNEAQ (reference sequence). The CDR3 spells CASSHRGGAGWNTF. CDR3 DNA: TGTGCCAGCAGCCACCGGGGGGGCGCCGGGTGGAACACCTTC.

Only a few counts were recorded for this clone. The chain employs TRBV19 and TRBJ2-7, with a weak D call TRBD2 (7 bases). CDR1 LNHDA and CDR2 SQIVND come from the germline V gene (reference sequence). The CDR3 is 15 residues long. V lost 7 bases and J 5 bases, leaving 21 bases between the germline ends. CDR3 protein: CASKNVGGPPHEQYF. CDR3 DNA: TGTGCCAGTAAGAACGTCGGGGGGCCCCCCCACGAGCAGTACTTC.

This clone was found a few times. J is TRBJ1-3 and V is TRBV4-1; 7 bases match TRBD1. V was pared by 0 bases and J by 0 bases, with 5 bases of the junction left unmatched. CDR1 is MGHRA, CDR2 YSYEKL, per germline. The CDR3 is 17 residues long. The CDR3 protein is CASSQERTGSSGNTIYF. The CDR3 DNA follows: TGCGCCAGCAGCCAAGAACGGACAGGCAGCTCTGGAAACACCATATATTTT.

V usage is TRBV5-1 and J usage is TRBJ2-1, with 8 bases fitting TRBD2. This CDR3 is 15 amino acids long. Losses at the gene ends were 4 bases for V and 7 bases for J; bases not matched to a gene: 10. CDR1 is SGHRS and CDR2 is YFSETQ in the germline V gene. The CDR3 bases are TGCGCCAGCAGCCCGGGGCGGGGGGAAGAAAATGAGCAGTTCTTC. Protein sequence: CASSPGRGEENEQFF.

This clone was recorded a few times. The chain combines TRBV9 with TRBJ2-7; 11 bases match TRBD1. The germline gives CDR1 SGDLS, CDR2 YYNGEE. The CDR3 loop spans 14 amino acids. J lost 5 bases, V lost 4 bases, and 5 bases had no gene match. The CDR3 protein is CASSSRTGGDEQYF. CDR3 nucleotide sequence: TGTGCCAGCAGCTCCCGGACAGGGGGCGACGAGCAGTACTTC.

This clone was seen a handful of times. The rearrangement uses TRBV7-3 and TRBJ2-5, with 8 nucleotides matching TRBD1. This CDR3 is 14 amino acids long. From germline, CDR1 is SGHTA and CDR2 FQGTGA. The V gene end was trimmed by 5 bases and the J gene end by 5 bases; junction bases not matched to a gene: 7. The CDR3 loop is CASSPGQGKETQYF. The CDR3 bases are TGTGCCAGCAGCCCCGGACAGGGAAAGGAGACCCAGTACTTC.

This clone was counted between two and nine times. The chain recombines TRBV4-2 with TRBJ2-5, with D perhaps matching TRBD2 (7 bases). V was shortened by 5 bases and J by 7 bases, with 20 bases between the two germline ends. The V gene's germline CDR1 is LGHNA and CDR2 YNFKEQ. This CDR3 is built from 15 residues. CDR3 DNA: TGTGCCAGCAGCTCGGGGGGCTCCGCGAGAGTGACCCAGTACTTC. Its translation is CASSSGGSARVTQYF.

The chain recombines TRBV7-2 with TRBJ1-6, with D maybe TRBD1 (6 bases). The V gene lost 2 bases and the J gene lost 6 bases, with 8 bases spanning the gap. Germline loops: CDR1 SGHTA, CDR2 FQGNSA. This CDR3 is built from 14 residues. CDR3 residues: CASSLMDSNSPLHF. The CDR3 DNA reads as TGTGCCAGCAGCTTAATGGACAGTAATTCACCCCTCCACTTT.

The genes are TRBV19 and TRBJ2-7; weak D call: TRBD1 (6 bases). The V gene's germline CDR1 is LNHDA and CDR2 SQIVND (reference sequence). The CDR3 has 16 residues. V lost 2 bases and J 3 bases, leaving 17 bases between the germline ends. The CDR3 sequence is CASSISVAGVYYEQYF. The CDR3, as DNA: TGTGCCAGTAGTATATCAGTGGCAGGGGTCTACTACGAGCAGTACTTC.

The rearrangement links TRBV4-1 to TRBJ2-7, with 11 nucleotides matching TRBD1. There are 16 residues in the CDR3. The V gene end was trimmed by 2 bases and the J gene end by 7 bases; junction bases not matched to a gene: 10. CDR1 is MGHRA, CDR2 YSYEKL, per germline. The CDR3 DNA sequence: TGCGCCAGCAGCCAACATTTTAACCGGGACAGGGGGGAGCAGTACTTC. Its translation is CASSQHFNRDRGEQYF.

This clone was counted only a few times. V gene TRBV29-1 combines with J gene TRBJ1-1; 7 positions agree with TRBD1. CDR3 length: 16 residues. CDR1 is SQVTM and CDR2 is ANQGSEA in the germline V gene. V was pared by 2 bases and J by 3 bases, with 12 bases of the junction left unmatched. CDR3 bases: TGCAGCGTTGAATTGTCCCTAGGGGGCTTATACACTGAAGCTTTCTTT. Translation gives CSVELSLGGLYTEAFF.

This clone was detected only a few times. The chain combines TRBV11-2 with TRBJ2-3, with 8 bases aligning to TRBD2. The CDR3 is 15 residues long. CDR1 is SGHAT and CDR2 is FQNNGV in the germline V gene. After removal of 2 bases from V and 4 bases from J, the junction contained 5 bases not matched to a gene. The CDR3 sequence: CASSLNGGAADTQYF. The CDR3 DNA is TGTGCCAGCAGCTTAAACGGGGGGGCGGCAGATACGCAGTATTTT.

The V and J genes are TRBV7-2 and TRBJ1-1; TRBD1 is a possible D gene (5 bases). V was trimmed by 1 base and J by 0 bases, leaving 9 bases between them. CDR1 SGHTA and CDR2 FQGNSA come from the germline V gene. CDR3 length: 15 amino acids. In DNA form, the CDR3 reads TGTGCCAGCAGCTTAGAGGGCAGGGTGAACACTGAAGCTTTCTTT. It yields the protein CASSLEGRVNTEAFF.

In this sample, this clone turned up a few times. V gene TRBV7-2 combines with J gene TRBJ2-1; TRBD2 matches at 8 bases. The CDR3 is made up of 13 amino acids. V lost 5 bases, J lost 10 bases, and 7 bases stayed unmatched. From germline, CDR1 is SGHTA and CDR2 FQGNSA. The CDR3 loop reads CASSHGGGTEQFF. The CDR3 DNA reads TGTGCCAGCAGCCACGGCGGGGGGACCGAGCAGTTCTTC.

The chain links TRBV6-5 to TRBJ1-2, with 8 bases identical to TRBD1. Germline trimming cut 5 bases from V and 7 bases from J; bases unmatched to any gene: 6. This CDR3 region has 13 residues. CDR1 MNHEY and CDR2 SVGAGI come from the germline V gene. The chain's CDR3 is CASSQGARSGYTF. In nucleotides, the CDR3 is TGTGCCAGCAGTCAGGGGGCTCGAAGTGGCTACACCTTC.

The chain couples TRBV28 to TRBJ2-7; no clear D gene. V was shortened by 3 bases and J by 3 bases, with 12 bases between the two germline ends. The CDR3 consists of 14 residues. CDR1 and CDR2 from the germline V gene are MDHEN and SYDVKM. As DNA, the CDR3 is TGTGCCAGCAGTTTTCCTGTAAGCCGCTACGAGCAGTACTTC. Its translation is CASSFPVSRYEQYF.

This CDR3 reads CASSVGIRREGTDTQYF. CDR3 DNA: TGTGCCAGCAGCGTAGGGATCAGGCGGGAGGGCACAGATACGCAGTATTTT. This chain connects TRBV9 to TRBJ2-3; 8 nucleotides line up with TRBD2. Per the germline V gene, CDR1 is SGDLS and CDR2 is YYNGEE. The CDR3 runs 17 residues. The ends lost 0 bases at V and 1 base at J; junction bases unmatched: 7.

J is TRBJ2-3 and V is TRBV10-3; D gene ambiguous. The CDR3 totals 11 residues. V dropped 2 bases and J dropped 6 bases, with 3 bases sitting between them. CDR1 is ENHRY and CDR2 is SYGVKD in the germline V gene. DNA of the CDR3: TGTGCCATCAGTGAGAGCGATACGCAGTATTTT. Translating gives CAISESDTQYF.

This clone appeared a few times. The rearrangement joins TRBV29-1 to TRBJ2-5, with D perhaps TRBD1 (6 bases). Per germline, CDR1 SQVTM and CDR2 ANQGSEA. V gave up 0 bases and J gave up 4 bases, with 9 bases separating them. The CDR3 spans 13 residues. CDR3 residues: CSVEDRGGETQYF. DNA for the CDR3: TGCAGCGTTGAAGACCGAGGGGGAGAGACCCAGTACTTC.

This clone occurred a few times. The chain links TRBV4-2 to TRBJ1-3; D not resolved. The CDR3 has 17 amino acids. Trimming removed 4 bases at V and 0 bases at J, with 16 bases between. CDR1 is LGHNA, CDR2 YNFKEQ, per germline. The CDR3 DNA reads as TGTGCCAGCAGCCCGAACGTTGTGAGTTACTCTGGAAACACCATATATTTT. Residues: CASSPNVVSYSGNTIYF.

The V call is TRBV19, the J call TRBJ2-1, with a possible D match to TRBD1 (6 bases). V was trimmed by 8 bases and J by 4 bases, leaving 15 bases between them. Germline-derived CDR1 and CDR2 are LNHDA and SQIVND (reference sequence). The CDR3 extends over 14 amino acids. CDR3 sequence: CASSSLGGYNEQFF. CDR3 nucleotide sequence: TGTGCCAGTTCGTCGTTAGGGGGATACAATGAGCAGTTCTTC. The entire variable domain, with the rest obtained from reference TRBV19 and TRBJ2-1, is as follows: DGGITQSPKYLFRKEGQNVTLSCEQNLNHDAMYWYRQDPGQGLRLIYYSQIVNDFQKGDIAEGYSVSREKKESFPLTVTSAQKNPTAFYLCASSSLGGYNEQFFGPGTRLTVL.

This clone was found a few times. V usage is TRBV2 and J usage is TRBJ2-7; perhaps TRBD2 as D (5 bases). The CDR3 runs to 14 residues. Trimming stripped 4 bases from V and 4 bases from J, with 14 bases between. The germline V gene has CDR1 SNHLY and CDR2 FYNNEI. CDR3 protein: CASSVGRERYEQYF. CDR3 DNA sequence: TGTGCCAGCAGTGTAGGTCGAGAGCGGTACGAGCAGTACTTC.

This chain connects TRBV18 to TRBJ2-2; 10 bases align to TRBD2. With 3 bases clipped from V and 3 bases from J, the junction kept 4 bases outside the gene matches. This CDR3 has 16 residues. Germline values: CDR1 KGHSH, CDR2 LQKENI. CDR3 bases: TGTGCCAGCTCACCGATAACTAGCGGGGACACCGGGGAGCTGTTTTTT. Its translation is CASSPITSGDTGELFF.

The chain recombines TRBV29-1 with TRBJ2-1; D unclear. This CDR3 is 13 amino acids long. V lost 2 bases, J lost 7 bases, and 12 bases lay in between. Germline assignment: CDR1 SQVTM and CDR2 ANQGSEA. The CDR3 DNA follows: TGCAGCGTTGAATTCCAGGTGATTAATGAGCAGTTCTTC. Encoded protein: CSVEFQVINEQFF.

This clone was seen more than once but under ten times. The CDR3 region is CASSVTSGGAINEQFF. CDR3 bases: TGTGCCAGCAGCGTGACTAGCGGGGGGGCCATTAATGAGCAGTTCTTC. This chain uses TRBV9 with TRBJ2-1, with 14 nucleotides matching TRBD2. This CDR3 is built from 16 residues. The germline CDR1 and CDR2 sequences are SGDLS and YYNGEE. The ends lost 2 bases at V and 7 bases at J; junction bases unmatched: 5. Combining the CDR3 with reference TRBV9 and TRBJ2-1 gives the whole variable domain DSGVTQTPKHLITATGQRVTLRCSPRSGDLSVYWYQQSLDQGLQFLIQYYNGEERAKGNILERFSAQQFPDLHSELNLSSLELGDSALYFCASSVTSGGAINEQFFGPGTRLTVL.

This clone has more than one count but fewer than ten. CDR3 coding DNA: TGTGCCAGCAGCCCTCCGCCATCAGGGGAGACCCAGTACTTC. Protein product: CASSPPPSGETQYF. The chain couples TRBV7-9 to TRBJ2-5; tentative D call: TRBD1 (5 bases). Trimming took off 5 bases at V and 5 bases at J, with 15 bases between the two ends. This CDR3 is built from 14 residues. Per germline, CDR1 SEHNR and CDR2 FQNEAQ (reference sequence).

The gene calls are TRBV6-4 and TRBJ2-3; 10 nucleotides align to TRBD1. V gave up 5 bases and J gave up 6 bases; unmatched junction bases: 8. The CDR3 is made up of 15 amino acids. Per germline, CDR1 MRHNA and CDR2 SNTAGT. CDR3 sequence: CASSLTGTGVDTQYF. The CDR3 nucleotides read TGTGCCAGCAGTTTGACCGGGACAGGGGTCGATACGCAGTATTTT.

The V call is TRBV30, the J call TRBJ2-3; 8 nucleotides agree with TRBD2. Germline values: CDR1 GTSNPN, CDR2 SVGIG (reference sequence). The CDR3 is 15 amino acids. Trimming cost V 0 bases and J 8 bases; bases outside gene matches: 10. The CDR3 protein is CAWSVGGGPRGTQYF. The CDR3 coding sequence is TGTGCCTGGAGTGTAGGCGGGGGGCCTCGGGGTACGCAGTATTTT.

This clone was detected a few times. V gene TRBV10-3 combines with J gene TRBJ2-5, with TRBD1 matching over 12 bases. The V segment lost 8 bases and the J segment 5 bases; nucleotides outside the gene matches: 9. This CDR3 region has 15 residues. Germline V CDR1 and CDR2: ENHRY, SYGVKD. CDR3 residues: CAIAPGTGGAETQYF. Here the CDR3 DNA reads TGTGCCATCGCTCCGGGGACAGGGGGCGCGGAGACCCAGTACTTC.

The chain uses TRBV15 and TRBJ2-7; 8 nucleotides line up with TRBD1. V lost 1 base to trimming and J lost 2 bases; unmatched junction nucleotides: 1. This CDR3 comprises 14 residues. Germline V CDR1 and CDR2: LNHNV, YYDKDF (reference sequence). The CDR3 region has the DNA TGTGCCACCAGCAGAGTCAGGGGGCCCTACGAGCAGTACTTC. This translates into CATSRVRGPYEQYF.